These T cell receptor beta chains were read from a single sample in a study of cytomegalovirus exposure and HLA in healthy donors. The assay was immunoSEQ multiplex PCR, and TCRdb's table has in-frame clones only and misses some. This table has approximately 160,000 clones, 84% appearing once. Sequencing used PBMCs. These receptors came from a man aged 18 to 29 in good health and CMV-seronegative. The CDR3 runs from the conserved cysteine through the conserved F or W. D genes are given only for firm matches. Size is omitted from some rows. Given values are once, few, many or a class for expanded clones.

TRBV5-6,-,-,TRBJ2-2,CASSLGRRVSGELFF,TGTGCCAGCAGCTTGGGTCGGCGGGTCTCCGGGGAGCTGTTTTTT
TRBV12-5,-,-,TRBJ2-5,CASGPSRFETQYF,TGTGCTAGTGGCCCGAGTCGATTCGAGACCCAGTACTTC
TRBV19,-,-,TRBJ1-1,CASSIGGGTEAFF,TGTGCCAGTAGTATAGGGGGCGGCACTGAAGCTTTCTTT
TRBV4-2,-,-,TRBJ2-2,CASSPIVTSGELFF,TGTGCCAGCAGCCCTATAGTCACCTCCGGGGAGCTGTTTTTT
TRBV9,-,-,TRBJ2-7,CASSVGGSNEQYF,TGTGCCAGCAGCGTAGGAGGGTCCAACGAGCAGTACTTC
TRBV6-1,once,-,TRBJ1-6,CASSDLGARGSPLHF,TGTGCCAGCAGTGATTTGGGGGCGCGAGGTTCACCCCTCCACTTT
TRBV2,-,-,TRBJ2-7,CASAEQATSSYEQYF,TGTGCCAGCGCCGAACAGGCTACGAGCTCCTACGAGCAGTACTTC
TRBV7-8,-,TRBD2,TRBJ2-7,CASGTSDEEYF,TGTGCCAGCGGTACTAGCGACGAGGAGTACTTC
TRBV15,-,-,TRBJ1-2,CATSRDRIFGYTF,TGTGCCACCAGCAGAGACAGGATTTTTGGCTACACCTTC
TRBV5-1,-,-,TRBJ2-2,CASRWQGSTGELFF,TGCGCCAGCCGATGGCAGGGTTCCACCGGGGAGCTGTTTTTT
TRBV11-3,-,-,TRBJ2-5,CASSLDRRQLAPTQYF,TGTGCCAGCAGCTTAGATCGACGACAGCTCGCCCCTACCCAGTACTTC
TRBV11-2,-,-,TRBJ2-5,CASSGHLAPQETQYF,TGTGCCAGCAGCGGCCATCTAGCGCCTCAAGAGACCCAGTACTTC
TRBV19,-,-,TRBJ2-3,CASAPGRGGDTQYF,TGTGCCAGTGCCCCTGGGAGAGGAGGCGATACGCAGTATTTT
TRBV6-5,few,-,TRBJ2-1,CASSKHQASHEQFF,TGTGCCAGCAGTAAACACCAAGCGTCCCATGAGCAGTTCTTC
TRBV6-5,-,-,TRBJ2-7,CASGETYEQYF,TGTGCCAGCGGGGAGACCTACGAGCAGTACTTC
TRBV6-5,-,-,TRBJ1-5,CASSYRRGQPQHF,TGTGCCAGCAGTTACCGCAGGGGTCAGCCCCAGCATTTT
TRBV4-2,-,TRBD2,TRBJ2-3,CASSQPREGRADTQYF,TGTGCCAGCAGCCAACCACGGGAGGGCCGCGCAGATACGCAGTATTTT
TRBV27,-,TRBD1,TRBJ2-7,CASSLGTAYEQYF,TGTGCCAGCAGTCTAGGGACAGCCTACGAGCAGTACTTC
TRBV2,-,TRBD1,TRBJ2-2,CASHRDRGRVGELFF,TGTGCCAGCCATCGAGACAGGGGCCGTGTAGGGGAGCTGTTTTTT
TRBV10-1,-,TRBD1,TRBJ1-1,CASSDGTGRSTEAFF,TGCGCCAGCAGTGATGGGACAGGGAGGAGCACTGAAGCTTTCTTT
TRBV5-4,few,-,TRBJ1-1,CASSFSPNTEAFF,TGTGCCAGCAGCTTTAGCCCGAACACTGAAGCTTTCTTT
TRBV14,few,TRBD1,TRBJ2-1,CASSRLQTGENEQFF,TGTGCCAGCAGCCGCCTACAGACAGGGGAGAATGAGCAGTTCTTC
TRBV7-9,-,-,TRBJ2-1,CSSSPGYNEQFF,TGTTCCAGCAGCCCCGGGTACAATGAGCAGTTCTTC
TRBV27,few,-,TRBJ1-6,CASSSGNSPLHF,TGTGCCAGCAGTTCGGGTAATTCACCCCTCCACTTT
TRBV19,once,-,TRBJ1-5,CASSPRYSNQPQHF,TGTGCCAGTAGTCCCAGATATAGCAATCAGCCCCAGCATTTT
TRBV28,-,TRBD2,TRBJ2-7,CASRGGLAGVYEQYF,TGTGCCAGCAGGGGCGGACTAGCGGGAGTCTACGAGCAGTACTTC
TRBV5-6,-,-,TRBJ2-7,CASSFRGAYEQYF,TGTGCCAGCAGCTTCCGCGGAGCCTACGAGCAGTACTTC
TRBV19,-,TRBD2,TRBJ2-3,CASSKLAEPDTQYF,TGTGCCAGTAGTAAGCTAGCGGAACCCGATACGCAGTATTTT
TRBV5-6,-,-,TRBJ1-1,CASSLGPANTEAFF,TGTGCCAGCAGCTTGGGGCCTGCGAACACTGAAGCTTTCTTT
TRBV11-3,-,-,TRBJ2-7,CASSSHYEQYF,TGTGCCAGCAGCTCCCACTACGAGCAGTACTTC
TRBV5-1,-,TRBD1,TRBJ2-2,CASSEDRGTGELFF,TGCGCCAGCAGCGAAGACAGGGGAACCGGGGAGCTGTTTTTT
TRBV7-3,once,TRBD1,TRBJ1-1,CASSSRGTGVTEAFF,TGTGCCAGCAGCTCGAGGGGGACAGGGGTCACTGAAGCTTTCTTT
TRBV10-2,-,-,TRBJ1-5,CASSERRDDQPQHF,TGCGCCAGCTCCGAAAGGAGGGACGATCAGCCCCAGCATTTT
TRBV7-6,-,TRBD2,TRBJ2-1,CASSPVNSGRTNEQFF,TGTGCCAGCAGTCCGGTCAATAGCGGGAGGACAAATGAGCAGTTCTTC
TRBV5-1,-,TRBD1,TRBJ2-7,CASSLAPTGRREQYF,TGCGCCAGCAGCTTGGCCCCGACAGGGCGGCGCGAGCAGTACTTC
TRBV15,-,-,TRBJ2-3,CATSRDQDTQYF,TGTGCCACCAGCAGAGATCAGGATACGCAGTATTTT
TRBV4-2,few,-,TRBJ2-7,CASSQEAAGSSYEQYF,TGTGCCAGCAGCCAAGAGGCAGCGGGTAGCTCCTACGAGCAGTACTTC
TRBV19,-,-,TRBJ1-5,CASSVYNQPQHF,TGTGCCAGTAGTGTCTACAATCAGCCCCAGCATTTT
TRBV5-1,-,-,TRBJ2-1,CASSRSSYNEQFF,TGCGCCAGCAGCCGTAGCTCCTACAATGAGCAGTTCTTC
TRBV5-5,-,-,TRBJ2-2,CASSSPGGVGTGELFF,TGTGCCAGCAGCTCGCCGGGGGGCGTAGGGACCGGGGAGCTGTTTTTT
TRBV9,-,TRBD1,TRBJ2-1,CASSISTGQNEQFF,TGTGCCAGCAGCATATCGACAGGGCAAAATGAGCAGTTCTTC
TRBV5-6,once,TRBD2,TRBJ2-1,CASSFLSGGMNEQFF,TGTGCCAGCAGCTTTCTTAGCGGGGGAATGAATGAGCAGTTCTTC
TRBV5-6,few,-,TRBJ1-4,CASSPGRSANEKLFF,TGTGCCAGCAGCCCCGGTAGGAGTGCTAATGAAAAACTGTTTTTT
TRBV2,-,-,TRBJ2-6,CASRSRGANVLTF,TGTGCCAGCAGGAGTCGAGGGGCCAACGTCCTGACTTTC
TRBV4-2,-,-,TRBJ1-1,CASSQEQAGGKTEAFF,TGTGCCAGCAGCCAAGAACAGGCCGGCGGAAAAACTGAAGCTTTCTTT
TRBV11-3,-,TRBD2,TRBJ2-1,CASKTGRSNEQFF,TGTGCCAGCAAGACCGGGAGGTCCAATGAGCAGTTCTTC
TRBV14,-,-,TRBJ1-1,CASSTQERTEAFF,TGTGCCAGCAGCACACAGGAGAGAACTGAAGCTTTCTTT
TRBV19,-,TRBD2,TRBJ2-1,CASSVGLAIYNEQFF,TGTGCCAGTAGTGTGGGACTAGCTATTTACAATGAGCAGTTCTTC
TRBV28,-,TRBD2,TRBJ2-3,CASSFIAGGRADTQYF,TGTGCCAGCAGTTTCATAGCGGGAGGGAGGGCAGATACGCAGTATTTT
TRBV10-3,-,TRBD1,TRBJ2-2,CAISRTGGMNTGELFF,TGTGCCATCAGCAGGACAGGGGGAATGAACACCGGGGAGCTGTTTTTT
TRBV27,-,-,TRBJ1-6,CASSLRVGSHNSPLHF,TGTGCCAGCAGTTTGAGGGTGGGGTCACATAATTCACCCCTCCACTTT
TRBV5-1,-,-,TRBJ2-7,CASSFETSYEQYF,TGCGCCAGCAGCTTCGAGACATCCTACGAGCAGTACTTC